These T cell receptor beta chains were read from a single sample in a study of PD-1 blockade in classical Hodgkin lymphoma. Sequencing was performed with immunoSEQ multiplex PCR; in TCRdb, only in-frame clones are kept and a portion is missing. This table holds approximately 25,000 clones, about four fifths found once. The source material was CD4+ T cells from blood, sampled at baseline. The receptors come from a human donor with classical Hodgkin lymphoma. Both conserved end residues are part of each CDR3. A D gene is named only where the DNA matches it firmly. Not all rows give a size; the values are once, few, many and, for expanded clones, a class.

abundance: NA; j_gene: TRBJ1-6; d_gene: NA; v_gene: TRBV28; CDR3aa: CATHNSYNSPLHF; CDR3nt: TGTGCCACCCATAATTCCTATAATTCACCCCTCCACTTT
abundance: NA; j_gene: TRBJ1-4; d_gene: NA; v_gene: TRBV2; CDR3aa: CASSDPRFREKLFF; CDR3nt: TGTGCCAGCAGTGACCCGCGGTTTCGGGAAAAACTGTTTTTT
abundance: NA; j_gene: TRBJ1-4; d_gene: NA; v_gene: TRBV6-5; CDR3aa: CASSYLLAGGREKLFF; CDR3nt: TGTGCCAGCAGTTACTTGCTTGCCGGGGGCCGAGAAAAACTGTTTTTT
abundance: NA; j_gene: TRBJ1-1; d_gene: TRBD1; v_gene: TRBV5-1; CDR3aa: CASSSPGQAEAFF; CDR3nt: TGCGCCAGCAGCTCTCCGGGACAGGCTGAAGCTTTCTTT
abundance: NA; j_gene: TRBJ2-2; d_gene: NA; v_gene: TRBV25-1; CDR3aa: CASSGPATGELFF; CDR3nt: TGTGCCAGCAGCGGGCCTGCGACCGGGGAGCTGTTTTTT
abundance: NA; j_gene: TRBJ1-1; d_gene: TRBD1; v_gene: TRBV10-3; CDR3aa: CAISEQGARTEAFF; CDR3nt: TGTGCCATCAGTGAACAGGGGGCGCGGACTGAAGCTTTCTTT
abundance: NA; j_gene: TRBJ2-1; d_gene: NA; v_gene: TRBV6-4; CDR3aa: CASSVEDSSYNEQFF; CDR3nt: TGTGCCAGCAGTGTCGAAGACAGTTCCTACAATGAGCAGTTCTTC
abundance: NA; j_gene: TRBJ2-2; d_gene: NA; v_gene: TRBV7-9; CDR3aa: CASSLARRAGELFF; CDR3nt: TGTGCCAGCAGCTTAGCGAGAAGGGCCGGGGAGCTGTTTTTT
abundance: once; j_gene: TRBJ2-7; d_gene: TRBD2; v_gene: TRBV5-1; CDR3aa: CASSLEVAGGQYAYEQYF; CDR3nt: TGCGCCAGCAGCTTGGAGGTAGCGGGGGGCCAGTATGCCTACGAGCAGTACTTC
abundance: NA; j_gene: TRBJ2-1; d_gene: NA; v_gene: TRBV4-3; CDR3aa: CASSQDRNNEQFF; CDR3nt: TGCGCCAGCAGCCAAGATCGTAACAATGAGCAGTTCTTC
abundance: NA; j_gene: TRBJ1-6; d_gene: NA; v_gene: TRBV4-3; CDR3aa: CASSGLWNSPLHF; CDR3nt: TGCGCCAGCAGCGGTCTATGGAATTCACCCCTCCACTTT